The clone carrying this T cell receptor beta chain was detected only a few times. What it binds is not known. Deletions cut 3 bases from V and 5 bases from J, with 8 bases between. The length of the CDR3 is 12 residues. Germline V gene sequence: CDR1 MNHEY, CDR2 SMNVEV (reference sequence). 60 Vbeta and 13 Jbeta primers were used in PCR. TCRdb's table, derived via immunoSEQ multiplex PCR, lists solely in-frame clones and lacks some. The profile shows about 160,000 clones, approximately 80% of them singletons. These data originate in a study of cytomegalovirus exposure and HLA in healthy donors. Study-level findings and limits: Reportedly, diagnosis of cytomegalovirus status by the classifier showed high specificity and sensitivity.

Sample: PBMCs. The chain is built from TRBV27 and TRBJ2-7, with D perhaps TRBD1 (6 bases). This sequence was found in a man in his fifties in good health and CMV-seropositive. CDR3 sequence: CASSFNRDEQYF. In DNA, the CDR3 is TGTGCCAGCAGTTTTAACAGGGACGAGCAGTACTTC.